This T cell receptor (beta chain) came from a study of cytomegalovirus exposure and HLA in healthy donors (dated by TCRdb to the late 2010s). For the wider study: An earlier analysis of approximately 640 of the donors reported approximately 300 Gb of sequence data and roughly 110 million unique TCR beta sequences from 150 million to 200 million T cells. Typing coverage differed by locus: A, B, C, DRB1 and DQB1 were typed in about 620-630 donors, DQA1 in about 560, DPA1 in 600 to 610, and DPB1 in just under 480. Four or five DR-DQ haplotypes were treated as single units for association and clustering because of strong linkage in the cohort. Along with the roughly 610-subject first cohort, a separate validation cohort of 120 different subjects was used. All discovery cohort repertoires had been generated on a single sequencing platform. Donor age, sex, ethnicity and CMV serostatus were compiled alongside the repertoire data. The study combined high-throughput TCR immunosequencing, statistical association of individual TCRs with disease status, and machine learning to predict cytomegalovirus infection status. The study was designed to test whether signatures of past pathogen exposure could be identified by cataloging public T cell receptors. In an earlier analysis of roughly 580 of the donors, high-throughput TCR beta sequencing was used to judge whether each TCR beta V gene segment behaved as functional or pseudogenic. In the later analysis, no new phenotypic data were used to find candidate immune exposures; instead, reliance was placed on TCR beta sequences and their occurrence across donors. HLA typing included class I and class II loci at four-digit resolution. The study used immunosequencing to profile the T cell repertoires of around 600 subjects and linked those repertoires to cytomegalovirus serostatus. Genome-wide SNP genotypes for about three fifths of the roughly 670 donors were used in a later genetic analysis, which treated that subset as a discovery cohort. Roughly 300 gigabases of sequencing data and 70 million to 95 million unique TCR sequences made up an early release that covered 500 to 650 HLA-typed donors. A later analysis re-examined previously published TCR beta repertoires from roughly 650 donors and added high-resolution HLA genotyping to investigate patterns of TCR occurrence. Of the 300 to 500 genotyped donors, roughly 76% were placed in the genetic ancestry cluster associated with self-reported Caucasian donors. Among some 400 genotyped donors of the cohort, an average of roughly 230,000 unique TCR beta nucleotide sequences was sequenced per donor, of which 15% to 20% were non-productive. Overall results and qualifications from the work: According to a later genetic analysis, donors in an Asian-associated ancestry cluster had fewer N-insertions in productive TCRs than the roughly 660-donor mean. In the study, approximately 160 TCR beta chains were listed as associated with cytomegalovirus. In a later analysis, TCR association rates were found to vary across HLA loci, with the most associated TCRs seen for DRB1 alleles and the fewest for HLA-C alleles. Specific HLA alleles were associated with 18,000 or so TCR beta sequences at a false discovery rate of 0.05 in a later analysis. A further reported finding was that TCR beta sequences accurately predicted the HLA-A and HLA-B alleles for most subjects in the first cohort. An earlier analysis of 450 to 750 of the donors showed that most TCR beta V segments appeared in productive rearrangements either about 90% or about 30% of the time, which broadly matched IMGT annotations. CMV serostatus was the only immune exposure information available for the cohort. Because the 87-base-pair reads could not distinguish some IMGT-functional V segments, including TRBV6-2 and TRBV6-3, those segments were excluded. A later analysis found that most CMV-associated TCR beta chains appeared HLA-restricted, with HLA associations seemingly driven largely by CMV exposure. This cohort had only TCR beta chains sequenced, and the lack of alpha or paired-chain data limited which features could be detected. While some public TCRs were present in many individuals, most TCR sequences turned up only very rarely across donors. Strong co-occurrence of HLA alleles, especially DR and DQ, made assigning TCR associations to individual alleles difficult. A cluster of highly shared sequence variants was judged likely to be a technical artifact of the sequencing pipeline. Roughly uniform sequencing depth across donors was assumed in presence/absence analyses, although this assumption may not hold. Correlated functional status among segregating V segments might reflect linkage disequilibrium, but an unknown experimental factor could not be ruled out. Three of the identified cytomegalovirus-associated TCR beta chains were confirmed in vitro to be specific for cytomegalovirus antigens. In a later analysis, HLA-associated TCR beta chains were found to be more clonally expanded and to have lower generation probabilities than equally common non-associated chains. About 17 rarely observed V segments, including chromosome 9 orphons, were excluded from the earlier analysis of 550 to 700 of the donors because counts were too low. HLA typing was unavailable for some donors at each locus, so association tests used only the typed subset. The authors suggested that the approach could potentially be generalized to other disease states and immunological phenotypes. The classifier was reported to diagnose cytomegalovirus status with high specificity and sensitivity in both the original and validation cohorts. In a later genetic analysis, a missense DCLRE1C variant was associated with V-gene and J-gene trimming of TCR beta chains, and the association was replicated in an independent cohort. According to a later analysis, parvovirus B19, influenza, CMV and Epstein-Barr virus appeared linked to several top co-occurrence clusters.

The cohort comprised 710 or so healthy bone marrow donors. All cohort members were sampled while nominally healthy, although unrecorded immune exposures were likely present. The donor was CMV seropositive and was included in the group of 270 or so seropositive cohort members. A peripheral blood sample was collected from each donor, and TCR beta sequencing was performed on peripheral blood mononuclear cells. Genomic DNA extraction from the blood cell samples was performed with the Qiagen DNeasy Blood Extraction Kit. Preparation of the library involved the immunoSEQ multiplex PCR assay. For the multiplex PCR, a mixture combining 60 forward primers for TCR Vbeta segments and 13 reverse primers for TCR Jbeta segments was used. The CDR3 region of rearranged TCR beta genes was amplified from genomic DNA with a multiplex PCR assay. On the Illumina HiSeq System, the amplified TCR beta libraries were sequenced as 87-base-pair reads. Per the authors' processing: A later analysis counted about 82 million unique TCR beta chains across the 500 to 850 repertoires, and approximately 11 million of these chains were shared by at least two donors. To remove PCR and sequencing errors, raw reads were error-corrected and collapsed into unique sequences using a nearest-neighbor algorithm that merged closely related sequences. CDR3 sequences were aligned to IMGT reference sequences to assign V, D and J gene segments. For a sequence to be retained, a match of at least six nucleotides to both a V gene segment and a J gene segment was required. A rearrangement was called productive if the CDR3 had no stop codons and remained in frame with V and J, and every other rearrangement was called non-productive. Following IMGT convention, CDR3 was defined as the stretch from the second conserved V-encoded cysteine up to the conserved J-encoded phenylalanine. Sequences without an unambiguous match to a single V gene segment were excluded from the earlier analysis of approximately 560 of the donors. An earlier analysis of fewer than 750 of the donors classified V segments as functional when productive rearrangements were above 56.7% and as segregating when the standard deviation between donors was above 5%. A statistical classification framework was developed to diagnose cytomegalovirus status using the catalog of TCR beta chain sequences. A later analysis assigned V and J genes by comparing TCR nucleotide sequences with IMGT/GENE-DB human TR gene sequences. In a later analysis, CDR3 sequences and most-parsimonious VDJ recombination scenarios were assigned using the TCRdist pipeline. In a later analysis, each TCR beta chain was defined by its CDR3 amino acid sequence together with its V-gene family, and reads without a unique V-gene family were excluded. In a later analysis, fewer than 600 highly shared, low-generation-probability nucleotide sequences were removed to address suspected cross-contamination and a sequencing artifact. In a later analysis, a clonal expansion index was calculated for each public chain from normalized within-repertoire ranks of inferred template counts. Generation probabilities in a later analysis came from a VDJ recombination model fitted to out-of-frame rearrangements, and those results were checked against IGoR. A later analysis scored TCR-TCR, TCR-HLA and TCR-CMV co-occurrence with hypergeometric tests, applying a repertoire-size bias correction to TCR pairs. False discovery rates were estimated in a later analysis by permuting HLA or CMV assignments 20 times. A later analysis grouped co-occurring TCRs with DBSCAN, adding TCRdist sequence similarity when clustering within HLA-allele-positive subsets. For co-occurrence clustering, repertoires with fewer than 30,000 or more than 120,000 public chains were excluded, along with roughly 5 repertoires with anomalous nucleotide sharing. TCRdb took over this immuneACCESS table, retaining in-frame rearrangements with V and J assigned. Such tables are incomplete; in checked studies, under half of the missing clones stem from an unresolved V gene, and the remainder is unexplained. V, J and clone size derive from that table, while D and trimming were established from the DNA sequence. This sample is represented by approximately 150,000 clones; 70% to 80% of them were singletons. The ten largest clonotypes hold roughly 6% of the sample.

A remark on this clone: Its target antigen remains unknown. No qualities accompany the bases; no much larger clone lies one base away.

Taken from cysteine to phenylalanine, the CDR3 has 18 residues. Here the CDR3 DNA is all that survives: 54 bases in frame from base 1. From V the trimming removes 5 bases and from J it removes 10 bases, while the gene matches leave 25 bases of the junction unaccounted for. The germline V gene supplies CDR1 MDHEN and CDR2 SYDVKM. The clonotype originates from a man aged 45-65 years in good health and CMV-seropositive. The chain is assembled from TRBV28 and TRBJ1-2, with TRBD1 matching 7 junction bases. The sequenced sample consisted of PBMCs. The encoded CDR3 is CASSPVAGTANLVGIYTF. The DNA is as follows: TGTGCCAGCAGTCCAGTAGCCGGGACAGCCAACCTTGTAGGGATCTACACCTTC.